Included here is one T cell receptor (beta chain) sequence, with context. Its target is not known. This specimen belongs to a study of CD8+ T cells in alopecia areata. Study in general: The authors scored treated patients' severity by affected scalp percentage.

Extracted from the samples, RNA was reverse transcribed into cDNA to serve as the sequencing template. Using immunoSEQ multiplex PCR, the repertoire was profiled, and TCRdb retains in-frame clones only, with some absent. The sample gives some 200,000 clones, around 60% of which show up once; approximately 3.4% is in the top ten. This CDR3 has 12 amino acids. General study findings and limits: There was only one nonresponder, so it was unclear how baseline CD8+ expansion relates to response. There were many expanded lesional clones persisting in scalp and blood during tofacitinib.

Treatment noted: oral pan-JAK inhibitor, 5-10 mg twice daily. Sorted populations comprised CD4+ and CD8+ T cells obtained from PBMCs. The TCR sequence derives from a human donor with alopecia areata. Specimen: CD4+ T cells sorted from blood, collected at week 4, from a patient treated with tofacitinib. The chain carries TRBV12-2 and TRBJ2-5; the table names TRBD1, a call not compared with the DNA. TRBV12-2 is a pseudogene. In DNA form, the CDR3 reads TGTGCAAGTCGACAAGTAAGGGGGTCCCAGTACTTC. This translates into CASRQVRGSQYF.